Listed here are 14 T cell receptor beta chains from one sample, sequenced in a study of T-cell reconstitution after alpha-beta-depleted transplantation in children. TCRbeta library preparation incorporated unique molecular identifiers. TCRdb passed the PCR reads through MiXCR, listing each CDR3 protein once. This table has fewer than 750,000 distinct CDR3 sequences, 25% to 30% appearing once. Sequencing used PBMCs, obtained before TCRalphabeta/CD19-depleted stem cell transplant. These TCRs come from a boy under two years old with Wiskott-Aldrich syndrome, due to receive a stem cell transplant.

The sample holds a few counts of this clonotype. The gene calls are TRBV9 and TRBJ2-3; TRBD2 matches 10 bases. This CDR3 region has 15 residues. With 3 bases clipped from V and 4 bases from J, the junction kept 5 bases outside the gene matches. CDR1 is SGDLS and CDR2 is YYNGEE in the germline V gene. As DNA, the CDR3 is TGTGCCAGCAGCGGTTTAGCGGGAGGCGCAGATACGCAGTATTTT. Protein: CASSGLAGGADTQYF.

The chain has TRBV10-3 and TRBJ2-7; D unclear. V was pared by 2 bases and J by 4 bases, with 12 bases between. CDR3 length: 14 residues. Germline lookup yields CDR1 ENHRY and CDR2 SYGVKD. The CDR3 protein is CAISEPGRIYEQYF. The CDR3 DNA sequence: TGTGCCATCAGTGAGCCAGGCAGAATTTACGAGCAGTACTTC.

This clonotype has just one count. The rearrangement links TRBV6-1 to TRBJ2-5; D might be TRBD1 or TRBD2, each matching 5 bases. CDR1 and CDR2 (germline): MNHNS, SASEGT. The CDR3 runs 15 residues. V was shortened by 1 base and J by 5 bases, with 14 bases between the two germline ends. The DNA of the CDR3 is TGTGCCAGCAGTGAAGGGGGGTGGGGGATGGAGACCCAGTACTTC. Translated, it gives CASSEGGWGMETQYF.

The chain is built from TRBV5-1 and TRBJ1-5; no firm D call. The CDR3 length is 13 residues. Between the trimmed V and J ends, which lost 5 bases and 3 bases, there was a span of 9 bases. From germline, CDR1 is SGHRS and CDR2 YFSETQ. CDR3 in amino acids: CASSHSINQPQHF. Here the CDR3 DNA reads TGCGCCAGCAGTCACAGCATCAATCAGCCCCAGCATTTT.

This clonotype occurred a few times. The chain uses TRBV5-6 and TRBJ2-2; perhaps TRBD2 as D (6 bases). The length of the CDR3 is 14 residues. The V gene's germline CDR1 is SGHDT and CDR2 YYEEEE. Trimming removed 4 bases at V and 5 bases at J, with 12 bases between. In DNA, the CDR3 is TGTGCCAGCAGCCCGGCGGGGAAGACCGGGGAGCTGTTTTTT. This sequence encodes CASSPAGKTGELFF. The variable domain in full, with the rest retrieved from reference TRBV5-6 and TRBJ2-2, is DAGVTQSPTHLIKTRGQQVTLRCSPKSGHDTVSWYQQALGQGPQFIFQYYEEEERQRGNFPDRFSGHQFPNYSSELNVNALLLGDSALYLCASSPAGKTGELFFGEGSRLTVL.

This chain joins TRBV6-6 and TRBJ2-5, with D unclear. With 8 bases removed from V and 3 bases from J, the gap between germline ends came to 10 bases. The CDR3 totals 12 residues. The germline CDR1 and CDR2 sequences are MNHNY and SVGAGI (reference sequence). CDR3 bases: TGTGCCAGCGGCTTACTGAAAGAGACCCAGTACTTC. This translates into CASGLLKETQYF.

The chain is built from TRBV5-6 and TRBJ2-1; 11 bases line up with TRBD2. Trimming removed 7 bases from V and 6 bases from J; junction bases left unmatched: 15. Germline values: CDR1 SGHDT, CDR2 YYEEEE. This CDR3 has 17 amino acids. CDR3 protein: CASRDRVLAGGPNEQFF. The CDR3 DNA sequence: TGTGCCAGCCGGGACAGGGTCCTAGCGGGAGGTCCCAATGAGCAGTTCTTC.

This clonotype was detected only a few times. J is TRBJ2-3 and V is TRBV20-1; TRBD2 matches 8 bases. V trimming: 4 bases; J trimming: 3 bases; junction bases outside the gene matches: 9. The CDR3 has 15 residues. Germline CDR1 DFQATT, CDR2 SNEGSKA (reference sequence). Here the CDR3 reads CSAILAASTTDTQYF. CDR3 in DNA: TGCAGTGCTATACTAGCGGCTAGCACTACAGATACGCAGTATTTT.

The gene calls are TRBV5-5 and TRBJ2-5; D might be TRBD1 or TRBD2, each matching 5 bases. Trimming stripped 2 bases from V and 4 bases from J, with 12 bases between. The CDR3 consists of 14 residues. CDR1 SGHKS and CDR2 YYEKEE come from the germline V gene (reference sequence). The CDR3: CASSFLGERETQYF. The DNA for the CDR3 is TGTGCCAGCAGCTTCTTGGGGGAGCGAGAGACCCAGTACTTC.

The chain carries TRBV27 and TRBJ2-3, with TRBD2 matching over 9 bases. The CDR3 loop spans 16 amino acids. Germline assignment: CDR1 MNHEY and CDR2 SMNVEV (reference sequence). With V trimmed by 1 base and J by 3 bases, 5 bases remained unmatched. The CDR3 spells CASSLLGGRVTDTQYF. CDR3 in DNA: TGTGCCAGCAGTTTATTGGGCGGGAGGGTTACAGATACGCAGTATTTT.

The V call is TRBV20-1, the J call TRBJ2-1; tentatively, D is TRBD1 (6 bases). The CDR3 spans 14 residues. V shed 5 bases and J shed 7 bases, with 18 bases lying between them. Germline V gene sequence: CDR1 DFQATT, CDR2 SNEGSKA (reference sequence). The CDR3 reads CSARQGSRGNEQFF. In DNA, the CDR3 is TGCAGTGCTCGCCAGGGGAGTCGTGGGAATGAGCAGTTCTTC.

This clonotype was picked up a small number of times. The V and J genes are TRBV7-8 and TRBJ1-5, with D unclear. Per germline, CDR1 SGHVS and CDR2 FQNEAQ. The V end lost 5 bases, the J end lost 7 bases, and 18 bases lay between the germline ends. CDR3 length: 15 residues. The CDR3 DNA reads as TGTGCCAGCAGCCGGACCTCCGGGTTGGGGCAGCCCCAGCATTTT. Encoded protein: CASSRTSGLGQPQHF.

The V and J genes are TRBV9 and TRBJ2-3; TRBD2 matches 7 bases. V was clipped by 4 bases and J by 4 bases; unmatched bases: 9. The CDR3 is 15 amino acids. Looked up from germline, CDR1 is SGDLS and CDR2 is YYNGEE. CDR3 loop: CASSSAGERADTQYF. The CDR3 nucleotides are TGTGCCAGCAGCTCGGCGGGAGAAAGAGCAGATACGCAGTATTTT.

A few counts support this clonotype. This chain uses TRBV12-3 or TRBV12-4 with TRBJ2-4; TRBD1 is a possible D gene (7 bases). V shed 3 bases and J shed 6 bases, with 15 bases lying between them. The CDR3 is 15 residues long. CDR3 residues: CASSFPGGPRNIQYF. CDR3 DNA: TGTGCCAGCAGTTTCCCAGGGGGGCCGAGAAACATTCAGTACTTC.